The TCR beta chain described here comes from a study of blood T cell repertoires in COVID-19. Overall study: Sites across the United States, Italy and Spain contributed samples from acute and convalescent COVID-19. Sources were T cells, B-cell-depleted T cells, or PBMCs; the material itself was cDNA or gDNA.

Germline CDR1 SGHDT, CDR2 YYEEEE. The V end was cut by 4 bases, the J end by 7 bases, with 9 bases between. CDR3 length: 12 amino acids. As handled by the study authors: Cell counts per sample came from amplifying reference gene primers. Assay used: immunoSEQ multiplex PCR; TCRdb lists only in-frame clones, some missing. V and J calls plus clone size are reproduced from that table; the DNA served to infer D and trimming. Among roughly 350,000 clones listed, 90% to 95% were seen once. J is TRBJ1-5 and V is TRBV5-6; TRBD1 might be the D (5 bases). The TCR sequence derives from a woman aged 18-29 years who had recovered from COVID-19. What was sequenced was peripheral blood. The CDR3 sequence is CASSQGGQPQHF. The CDR3 DNA is TGTGCCAGCAGCCAGGGAGGCCAGCCCCAGCATTTT.